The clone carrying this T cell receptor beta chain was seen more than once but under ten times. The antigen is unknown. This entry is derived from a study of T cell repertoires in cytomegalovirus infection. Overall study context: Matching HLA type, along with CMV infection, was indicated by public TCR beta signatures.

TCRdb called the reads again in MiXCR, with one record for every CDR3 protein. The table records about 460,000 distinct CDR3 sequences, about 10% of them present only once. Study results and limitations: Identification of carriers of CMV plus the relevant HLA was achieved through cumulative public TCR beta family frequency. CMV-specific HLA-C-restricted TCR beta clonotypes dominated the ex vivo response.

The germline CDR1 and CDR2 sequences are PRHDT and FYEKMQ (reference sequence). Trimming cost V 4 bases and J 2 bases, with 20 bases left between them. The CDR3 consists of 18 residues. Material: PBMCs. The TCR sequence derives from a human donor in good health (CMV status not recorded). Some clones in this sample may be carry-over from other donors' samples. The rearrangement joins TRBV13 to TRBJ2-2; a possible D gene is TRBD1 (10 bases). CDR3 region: CASSWDRGLAFNTGELFF. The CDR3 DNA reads TGTGCCAGCAGCTGGGACAGGGGACTAGCCTTCAACACCGGGGAGCTGTTTTTT.